What follows are 10 T cell receptor beta chains derived from one specimen sequenced in a study of cytomegalovirus exposure and HLA in healthy donors (TCRdb year 2017). Receptors were amplified or captured by the immunoSEQ multiplex PCR assay. A mixture of 60 forward primers for TCR Vbeta segments and 13 reverse primers for TCR Jbeta segments was used in the multiplex PCR. TCRdb's version of the immuneACCESS table is confined to in-frame rearrangements and falls short of the full clone set. An unresolved V gene accounts for under half of the shortfall where checked; the remainder is of unknown origin. Recorded for this sample are 150,000 to 200,000 clones; around four fifths of them occurred a single time. The ten largest clones add up to roughly 13% of the sample. The sequenced material came from PBMCs. The receptors were sampled from a woman aged 45 to 65 in good health and CMV-seropositive.

This clone turned up a few times. V usage is TRBV14 and J usage is TRBJ2-7; TRBD1 might be the D (5 bases). V lost 1 base and J 13 bases, leaving 17 bases between the germline ends. Per the germline V gene, CDR1 is SGHDN and CDR2 is FVKESK. This CDR3 region has 13 residues. As DNA, the CDR3 is TGTGCCAGCAGCCAAGTGGGGCAGGGCAAAGTATACTTC. Protein: CASSQVGQGKVYF.

The chain employs TRBV13 and TRBJ2-7, with a tentative D call TRBD1 (6 bases). Germline loops: CDR1 PRHDT, CDR2 FYEKMQ (reference sequence). CDR3 size: 13 residues. V lost 0 bases and J 6 bases, leaving 9 bases between the germline ends. The CDR3 loop reads CASSLGQGSEQYF. The CDR3 coding sequence is TGTGCCAGCAGCTTAGGGCAGGGGTCCGAGCAGTACTTC.

The chain has TRBV5-1 and TRBJ2-7; possibly TRBD2 for D (5 bases). The germline V gene encodes CDR1 SGHRS and CDR2 YFSETQ. The length of the CDR3 is 14 residues. V was cut by 1 base and J by 9 bases, with 17 bases left in between. DNA of the CDR3: TGCGCCAGCAGCTTGCGAGGGCCTCAGTTTGGGCAGTACTTC. Translating it yields CASSLRGPQFGQYF.

The genes are TRBV4-2 and TRBJ2-3, with D tentatively TRBD1 (6 bases). The germline CDR1 and CDR2 sequences are LGHNA and YNFKEQ. Deletions cut 0 bases from V and 4 bases from J, with 11 bases between. The CDR3 sequence is 15 residues long. In DNA form, the CDR3 reads TGTGCCAGCAGCCAAGATCGACAGGAAGCAGATACGCAGTATTTT. This gives the protein CASSQDRQEADTQYF.

This clone was seen just once. V gene TRBV7-3 combines with J gene TRBJ2-7, with D maybe TRBD2 (6 bases). V lost 5 bases, J lost 1 base, and 12 bases lay in between. Germline V lookup: CDR1 SGHTA, CDR2 FQGTGA. CDR3 length: 14 residues. CDR3 DNA sequence: TGTGCCAGCAGCCCTGGGCGGGGTTCCTACGAGCAGTACTTC. Translation: CASSPGRGSYEQYF.

This clone was counted between two and nine times. The V and J genes are TRBV30 and TRBJ2-7; possibly TRBD1 for D (6 bases). This CDR3 spans 12 amino acids. The ends were cut back, 8 bases at V and 2 bases at J, with 13 bases in the middle. Per the germline V gene, CDR1 is GTSNPN and CDR2 is SVGIG (reference sequence). The CDR3 bases are TGTGCCGGACAGACAGGCCCCTACGAGCAGTACTTC. Protein product: CAGQTGPYEQYF.

This clone was observed a handful of times. The chain has TRBV27 and TRBJ1-5; 9 bases are shared with TRBD1. The CDR3 sequence is 14 residues long. With V trimmed by 6 bases and J by 1 base, 1 base remained unmatched. The germline V gene has CDR1 MNHEY and CDR2 SMNVEV (reference sequence). CDR3 protein: CASRQGASNQPQHF. The CDR3, as DNA: TGTGCCAGCAGACAGGGGGCGAGCAATCAGCCCCAGCATTTT.

The gene calls are TRBV29-1 and TRBJ2-3; 9 bases are shared with TRBD2. V trimming: 3 bases; J trimming: 5 bases; junction bases outside the gene matches: 6. The length of the CDR3 is 14 residues. Germline loops: CDR1 SQVTM, CDR2 ANQGSEA. The chain's CDR3 is CSVETAGGLDTQYF. The CDR3 DNA is TGCAGCGTTGAGACGGCGGGGGGGTTAGATACGCAGTATTTT.

V gene TRBV19 combines with J gene TRBJ2-1; 9 bases agree with TRBD1. After removal of 1 base from V and 12 bases from J, the junction contained 7 bases not matched to a gene. The CDR3 totals 14 residues. CDR1 is LNHDA and CDR2 is SQIVND in the germline V gene (reference sequence). This CDR3 reads CASSIALQGAGQFF. The CDR3, as DNA: TGTGCCAGTAGTATAGCCCTACAGGGGGCTGGGCAGTTCTTC. The full variable domain, in which reference TRBV19 and TRBJ2-1 provide the parts outside the CDR3, is DGGITQSPKYLFRKEGQNVTLSCEQNLNHDAMYWYRQDPGQGLRLIYYSQIVNDFQKGDIAEGYSVSREKKESFPLTVTSAQKNPTAFYLCASSIALQGAGQFFGPGTRLTVL.

The V and J genes are TRBV19 and TRBJ2-1, with TRBD2 identical over 8 bases. The CDR3 spans 19 residues. Trimming removed 3 bases from V and 0 bases from J; junction bases left unmatched: 13. Looked up from germline, CDR1 is LNHDA and CDR2 is SQIVND (reference sequence). The CDR3 DNA follows: TGTGCCAGTAGTATTAGGGGCGGTAGCGGGGCCATCTCCTACAATGAGCAGTTCTTC. Amino acid sequence: CASSIRGGSGAISYNEQFF.